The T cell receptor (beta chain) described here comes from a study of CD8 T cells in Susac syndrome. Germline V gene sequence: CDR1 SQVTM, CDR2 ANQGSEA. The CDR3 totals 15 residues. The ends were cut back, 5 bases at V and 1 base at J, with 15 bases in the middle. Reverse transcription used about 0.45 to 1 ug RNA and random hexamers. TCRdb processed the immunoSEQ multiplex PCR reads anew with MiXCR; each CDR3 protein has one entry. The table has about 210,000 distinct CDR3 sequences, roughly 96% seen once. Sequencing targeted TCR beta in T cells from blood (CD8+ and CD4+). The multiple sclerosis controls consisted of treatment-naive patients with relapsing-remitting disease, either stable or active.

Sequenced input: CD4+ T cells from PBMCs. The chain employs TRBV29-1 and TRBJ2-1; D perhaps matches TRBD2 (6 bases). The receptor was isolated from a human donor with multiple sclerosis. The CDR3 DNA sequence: TGCAGCGTTCGGGGGTGGCGGGATTCCTACAATGAGCAGTTCTTC. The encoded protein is CSVRGWRDSYNEQFF.